A single sample gave rise to the 18 T cell receptor beta chains below, sequenced in a study of blood T cell repertoires in COVID-19. Clones were sequenced by immunoSEQ multiplex PCR, and TCRdb holds only the in-frame ones, with some missing. Among about 140,000 clones listed, 60% to 80% were seen once. What was sequenced was PBMCs or T cells enriched from blood (not recorded which). The receptors come from a woman between 50 and 59 years old who had recovered from COVID-19.

V and J are TRBV9 and TRBJ2-7; 8 bases match TRBD1. CDR3 length: 14 residues. Germline V gene sequence: CDR1 SGDLS, CDR2 YYNGEE. Trimming removed 5 bases from V and 6 bases from J; junction bases left unmatched: 10. The CDR3 DNA sequence: TGTGCCAGCAGTCCGGAGACAGGGGTGGGCGAGCAGTACTTC. Its translation: CASSPETGVGEQYF.

This clone was counted a few times. The CDR3 sequence is CASSPGDSSYEQYF. CDR3 DNA sequence: TGTGCCAGCAGCCCAGGGGACAGCTCCTACGAGCAGTACTTC. This chain joins TRBV5-6 and TRBJ2-7; 7 bases match TRBD1. Germline values: CDR1 SGHDT, CDR2 YYEEEE. With 4 bases clipped from V and 0 bases from J, the junction kept 4 bases outside the gene matches. The CDR3 has 14 residues.

This chain joins TRBV5-1 and TRBJ2-5; possibly TRBD2 for D (6 bases). The CDR3 contains 14 residues. CDR1 is SGHRS and CDR2 is YFSETQ in the germline V gene. The ends were cut back, 4 bases at V and 1 base at J, with 11 bases in the middle. The CDR3 region has the DNA TGCGCCAGCAGCCCCCGGCGGGGCCAAGAGACCCAGTACTTC. Translating gives CASSPRRGQETQYF. Variable domain in full (rest from reference TRBV5-1 and TRBJ2-5): KAGVTQTPRYLIKTRGQQVTLSCSPISGHRSVSWYQQTPGQGLQFLFEYFSETQRNKGNFPGRFSGRQFSNSRSEMNVSTLELGDSALYLCASSPRRGQETQYFGPGTRLLVL.

The CDR3, as DNA: TGTGCCAGCAGTCCGGGACTCCAAGAGACCCAGTACTTC. Translating gives CASSPGLQETQYF. The chain is built from TRBV28 and TRBJ2-5; D is perhaps TRBD2 (6 bases). The CDR3 spans 13 residues. V was shortened by 5 bases and J by 1 base, with 8 bases between the two germline ends. The V gene's germline CDR1 is MDHEN and CDR2 SYDVKM.

The chain couples TRBV3-1 (or the pseudogene TRBV3-2) to TRBJ2-5, with 10 bases aligning to TRBD2. The CDR3 length is 15 residues. Trimming removed 4 bases from V and 3 bases from J; junction bases left unmatched: 5. Germline V CDR1 and CDR2: LGHDT, YNNKEL (reference sequence). Here the CDR3 reads CASSLLAGVEETQYF. DNA for the CDR3: TGTGCCAGCAGCCTCCTAGCGGGAGTGGAAGAGACCCAGTACTTC.

This chain joins TRBV18 and TRBJ1-1; unclear D gene. CDR3 size: 18 residues. Trimming cost V 0 bases and J 0 bases, with 17 bases left between them. Per the germline V gene, CDR1 is KGHSH and CDR2 is LQKENI. CDR3 residues: CASSPPLVLTAVNTEAFF. As DNA, the CDR3 is TGTGCCAGCTCACCACCCCTGGTCCTGACTGCCGTGAACACTGAAGCTTTCTTT.

The V and J genes are TRBV9 and TRBJ2-7, with 13 nucleotides matching TRBD2. V trimming: 3 bases; J trimming: 3 bases; junction bases outside the gene matches: 3. Germline V gene sequence: CDR1 SGDLS, CDR2 YYNGEE. The CDR3 contains 15 residues. The chain's CDR3 is CASSGGLAGDYEQYF. CDR3 bases: TGTGCCAGCAGCGGAGGACTAGCGGGAGACTACGAGCAGTACTTC.

The V and J genes are TRBV7-9 and TRBJ1-4; tentative D call: TRBD1 (6 bases). The length of the CDR3 is 15 residues. CDR1 and CDR2 (germline): SEHNR, FQNEAQ (reference sequence). Trimming pared 4 bases from V and 3 bases from J, leaving 12 bases between. DNA for the CDR3: TGTGCCAGCAGCTCCCGACAGGAACCTAATGAAAAACTGTTTTTT. Translated, it gives CASSSRQEPNEKLFF.

The chain is built from TRBV12-3 or TRBV12-4 and TRBJ2-7, with unresolved D. This CDR3 is built from 13 residues. V was trimmed by 5 bases and J by 0 bases, leaving 8 bases between them. The CDR3 is CASSPRSSYEQYF. DNA for the CDR3: TGTGCCAGCAGTCCCCGGAGCTCCTACGAGCAGTACTTC.

CDR3 sequence reads: CASSTRTGGNSPLHF. For the CDR3, the DNA is TGTGCCAGTAGTACACGGACAGGGGGTAATTCACCCCTCCACTTT. J is TRBJ1-6 and V is TRBV19; 10 bases agree with TRBD1. The junction had 3 bases not matched to a gene; V was cut back by 4 bases and J by 6 bases. The CDR3 covers 15 residues. Germline V gene sequence: CDR1 LNHDA, CDR2 SQIVND (reference sequence).

This clone has only one observation. The gene calls are TRBV6-5 and TRBJ1-1; D may be TRBD1 (5 bases). Germline values: CDR1 MNHEY, CDR2 SVGAGI. V was cut by 5 bases and J by 4 bases, with 17 bases left in between. This CDR3 comprises 15 residues. The chain's CDR3 is CASSTNRGGSTEAFF. CDR3 DNA sequence: TGTGCCAGCAGTACTAATAGGGGAGGGAGCACTGAAGCTTTCTTT.

The chain combines TRBV10-3 with TRBJ1-4; 7 nucleotides agree with TRBD1. Germline trimming cut 2 bases from V and 9 bases from J; bases unmatched to any gene: 12. Germline V gene sequence: CDR1 ENHRY, CDR2 SYGVKD. The CDR3 is made up of 16 amino acids. The DNA for the CDR3 is TGTGCCATCAGTGAGAGACAGGGTCGTGTGGAAAAAAAACTGTTTTTT. Translating it yields CAISERQGRVEKKLFF.

CDR3 sequence reads: CASSQEGDRGYNEQFF. CDR3 sequence (DNA): TGTGCCAGCAGCCAAGAAGGGGACAGGGGATACAATGAGCAGTTCTTC. The chain combines TRBV14 with TRBJ2-1, with TRBD1 identical over 10 bases. The V segment lost 0 bases and the J segment 4 bases; nucleotides outside the gene matches: 3. Germline values: CDR1 SGHDN, CDR2 FVKESK. The CDR3 runs to 16 residues. The whole variable domain, remainder taken from reference TRBV14 and TRBJ2-1, is EAGVTQFPSHSVIEKGQTVTLRCDPISGHDNLYWYRRVMGKEIKFLLHFVKESKQDESGMPNNRFLAERTGGTYSTLKVQPAELEDSGVYFCASSQEGDRGYNEQFFGPGTRLTVL.

This clone has more than one count but fewer than ten. CDR3 sequence reads: CASSTGTDNQPQHF. CDR3 nucleotide sequence: TGTGCCAGTAGTACCGGGACAGACAATCAGCCCCAGCATTTT. The gene calls are TRBV19 and TRBJ1-5, with 7 bases that match TRBD1. Germline values: CDR1 LNHDA, CDR2 SQIVND (reference sequence). The ends lost 4 bases at V and 3 bases at J; junction bases unmatched: 3. This CDR3 is 14 amino acids long. The full variable domain, in which reference TRBV19 and TRBJ1-5 provide the parts outside the CDR3, is DGGITQSPKYLFRKEGQNVTLSCEQNLNHDAMYWYRQDPGQGLRLIYYSQIVNDFQKGDIAEGYSVSREKKESFPLTVTSAQKNPTAFYLCASSTGTDNQPQHFGDGTRLSIL.

The chain employs TRBV11-1 and TRBJ2-3; TRBD2 aligns across 7 bases. CDR3 length: 15 amino acids. CDR1 SGHAT and CDR2 FQDESV come from the germline V gene (reference sequence). V was clipped by 5 bases and J by 0 bases; unmatched bases: 5. CDR3 sequence (DNA): TGTGCCAGCAGCCGAAGCGGGGAAAGCACAGATACGCAGTATTTT. Protein sequence: CASSRSGESTDTQYF.

The genes are TRBV5-1 and TRBJ1-4; 7 nucleotides match TRBD1. The V and J ends lost 4 bases and 8 bases, in that order; junction bases with no gene match: 14. The germline V gene has CDR1 SGHRS and CDR2 YFSETQ. CDR3 length: 16 residues. DNA of the CDR3: TGCGCCAGCAGCCTGTCACTCCGACAGGGTTGGGAAAAACTGTTTTTT. Translated: CASSLSLRQGWEKLFF.

V gene TRBV19 combines with J gene TRBJ1-4; unclear D gene. The CDR3 is made up of 18 amino acids. V gave up 9 bases and J gave up 0 bases, with 23 bases separating them. CDR1 is LNHDA and CDR2 is SQIVND in the germline V gene (reference sequence). The CDR3 spells CASQFRRRVTATNEKLFF. CDR3 bases: TGTGCCAGCCAGTTCCGGAGGCGAGTGACTGCAACTAATGAAAAACTGTTTTTT.

J is TRBJ2-7 and V is TRBV6-4; TRBD1 agrees at 8 bases. There are 15 residues in the CDR3. CDR1 is MRHNA, CDR2 SNTAGT, per germline. V was pared by 1 base and J by 1 base, with 3 bases of the junction left unmatched. The CDR3 coding sequence is TGTGCCAGCAGTGACTTAACAGGGGGATCCTACGAGCAGTACTTC. Translating gives CASSDLTGGSYEQYF.